This T cell receptor beta chain was recorded in a study of control samples from healthy donors and cancer patients (dated by TCRdb to 2018 to 2021). The method was the immunoSEQ multiplex PCR assay. TCRdb mirrors the immuneACCESS table, restricted to in-frame sequences. Some clones are absent from its copies; in checked studies, under half trace to an unresolved V gene, and the reason for the others is unknown. This sample comprises some 120,000 clones, around nine tenths of them detected only once. The ten largest clonotypes hold 2% to 2.5% of the sample. Note on this clone: The clone's antigen remains unknown. Base qualities are not at hand, and no much larger clone is one base apart.

From its cysteine to its phenylalanine, the CDR3 spans 14 amino acids. Solely the CDR3 DNA is kept, with 42 bases framed from the first base. CDR1 and CDR2, per the germline V gene, are KGHSH and LQKENI. Here V drops 3 bases and J drops 4 bases, and the junction holds 4 bases not matched to any gene. Sequencing was performed on blood. This clonotype was sampled from a man between 18 and 35 years old in good health. This receptor chain uses TRBV18 and TRBJ2-3, with TRBD2 identical over 7 junction bases. The bases are TGTGCCAGCTCACCGCCGAGCGGGGCAGATACGCAGTATTTT. Its amino acids are CASSPPSGADTQYF.